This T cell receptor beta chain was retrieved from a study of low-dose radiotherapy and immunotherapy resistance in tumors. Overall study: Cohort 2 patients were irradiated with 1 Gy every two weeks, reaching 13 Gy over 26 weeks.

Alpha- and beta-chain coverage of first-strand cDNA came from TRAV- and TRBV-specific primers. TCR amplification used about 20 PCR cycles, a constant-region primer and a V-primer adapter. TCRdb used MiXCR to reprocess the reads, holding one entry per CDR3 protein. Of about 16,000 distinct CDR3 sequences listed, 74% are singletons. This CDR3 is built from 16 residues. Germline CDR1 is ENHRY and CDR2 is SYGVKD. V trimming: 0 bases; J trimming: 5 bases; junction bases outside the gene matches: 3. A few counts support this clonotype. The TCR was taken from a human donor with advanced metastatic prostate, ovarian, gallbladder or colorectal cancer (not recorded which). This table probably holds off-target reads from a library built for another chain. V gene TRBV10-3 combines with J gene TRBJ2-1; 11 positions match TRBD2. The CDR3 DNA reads TGTGCCATCAGTGAGTCGACTAGCGGGGTGGACAATGAGCAGTTCTTC. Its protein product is CAISESTSGVDNEQFF.